This TCR beta chain was found in a study of blood T cell repertoires in COVID-19. The wider study: COVID-19 samples from acute and convalescent phases originated in the United States, Italy and Spain. T cells, B-cell-depleted T cells, or PBMCs supplied cDNA or gDNA.

Per the study methods: Amplification with reference gene primers provided the estimates of nucleated cell counts. TCRdb keeps only in-frame clones here, not all; method: immunoSEQ multiplex PCR. V and J calls plus clone size are reproduced from that table; the DNA served to infer D and trimming. The table includes over 250,000 clones, 89% detected once. Trimming pared 4 bases from V and 3 bases from J, leaving 17 bases between. This CDR3 comprises 15 residues. From germline, CDR1 is SGHRS and CDR2 YFSETQ. Sample: peripheral blood. The chain carries TRBV5-1 and TRBJ2-7, with D perhaps matching TRBD1 (8 bases). The clonotype originates from a man aged 45-60 years with acute or convalescent COVID-19. CDR3 region: CASSPRTGRDYEQYF. CDR3 in DNA: TGCGCCAGCAGCCCGAGGACAGGGAGGGACTACGAGCAGTACTTC.